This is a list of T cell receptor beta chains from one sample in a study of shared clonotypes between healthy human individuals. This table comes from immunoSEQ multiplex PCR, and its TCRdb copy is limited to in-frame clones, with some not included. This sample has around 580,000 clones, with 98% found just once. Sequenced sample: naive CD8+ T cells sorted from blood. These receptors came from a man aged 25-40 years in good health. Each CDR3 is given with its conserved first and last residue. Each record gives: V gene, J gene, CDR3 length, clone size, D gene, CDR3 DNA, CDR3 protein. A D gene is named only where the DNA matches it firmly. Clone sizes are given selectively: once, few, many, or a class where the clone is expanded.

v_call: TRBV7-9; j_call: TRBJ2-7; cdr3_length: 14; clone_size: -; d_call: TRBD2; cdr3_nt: TGTGCCAGCATAAAAGCGGGAGGATTTTACGAGCAGTACTTC; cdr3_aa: CASIKAGGFYEQYF
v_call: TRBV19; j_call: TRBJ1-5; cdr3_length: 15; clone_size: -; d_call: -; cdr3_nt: TGTGCCAGTATCGGTAGATCGACAGGTTATCAGCCCCAGCATTTT; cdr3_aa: CASIGRSTGYQPQHF
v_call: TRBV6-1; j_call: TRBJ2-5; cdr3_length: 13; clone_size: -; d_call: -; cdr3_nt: TGTGCCAGCAGTGAAGGTTACCAAGAGACCCAGTACTTC; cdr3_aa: CASSEGYQETQYF
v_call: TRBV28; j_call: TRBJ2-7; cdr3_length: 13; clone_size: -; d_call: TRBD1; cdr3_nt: TGTGCCAGCAGCAAAAGGACAGGGGACGAGCAGTACTTC; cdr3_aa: CASSKRTGDEQYF
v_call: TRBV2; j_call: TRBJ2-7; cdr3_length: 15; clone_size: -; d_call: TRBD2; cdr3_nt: TGTGCCAGCAGTGACGTGCCGGGAGGCCACTACGAGCAGTACTTC; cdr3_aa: CASSDVPGGHYEQYF
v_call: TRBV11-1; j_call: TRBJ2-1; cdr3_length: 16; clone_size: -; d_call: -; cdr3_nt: TGTGCCAGCAGCCGTAGGGGGGAGGGCTACTACAATGAGCAGTTCTTC; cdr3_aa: CASSRRGEGYYNEQFF
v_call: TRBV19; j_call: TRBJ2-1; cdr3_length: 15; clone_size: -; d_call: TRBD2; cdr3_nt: TGTGCCAGTAGTATAGCTAGCGGCTCCTACAATGAGCAGTTCTTC; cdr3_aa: CASSIASGSYNEQFF
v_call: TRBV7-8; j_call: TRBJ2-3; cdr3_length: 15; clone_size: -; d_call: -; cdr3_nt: TGTGCCAGCAGCTTAAAGGGCGGCCTCACAGATACGCAGTATTTT; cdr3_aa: CASSLKGGLTDTQYF
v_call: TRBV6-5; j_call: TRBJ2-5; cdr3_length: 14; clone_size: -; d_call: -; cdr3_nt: TGTGCCAGCAGAATGGAGGGGTACGAAGAGACCCAGTACTTC; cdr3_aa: CASRMEGYEETQYF
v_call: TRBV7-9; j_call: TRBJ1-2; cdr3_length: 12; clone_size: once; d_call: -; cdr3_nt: TGTGCCAGCAGTCCTTCCGAGGATGGCTACACCTTC; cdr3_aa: CASSPSEDGYTF
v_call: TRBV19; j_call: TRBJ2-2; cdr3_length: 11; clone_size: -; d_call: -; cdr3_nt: TGTGCCAGTAGTTCCACCGGGGAGCTGTTTTTT; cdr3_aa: CASSSTGELFF
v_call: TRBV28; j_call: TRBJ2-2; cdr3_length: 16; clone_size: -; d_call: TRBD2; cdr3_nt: TGTGCCAGCGCACCGCCGGGAGCGGGAGTTACCGGGGAGCTGTTTTTT; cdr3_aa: CASAPPGAGVTGELFF
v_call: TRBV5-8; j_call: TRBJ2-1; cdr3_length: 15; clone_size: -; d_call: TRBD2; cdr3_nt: TGTGCCAGCAGCGACGGGACTAGCGGCGCCAATGAGCAGTTCTTC; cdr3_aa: CASSDGTSGANEQFF
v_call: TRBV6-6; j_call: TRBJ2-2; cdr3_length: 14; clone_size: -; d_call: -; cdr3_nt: TGTGCCAGCAATCCCAACAGTCGAGCCGGGGAGCTGTTTTTT; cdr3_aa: CASNPNSRAGELFF
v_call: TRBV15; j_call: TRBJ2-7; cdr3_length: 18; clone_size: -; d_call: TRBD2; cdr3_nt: TGTGCCACCAGCAGGACGGGACGGGTAGCGGGAGGGATCTACGAGCAGTACTTC; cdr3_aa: CATSRTGRVAGGIYEQYF
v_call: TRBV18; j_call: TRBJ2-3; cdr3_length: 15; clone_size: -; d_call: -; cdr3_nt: TGTGCCAGCTCACCACCGAACAGTCGCACAGATACGCAGTATTTT; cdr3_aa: CASSPPNSRTDTQYF
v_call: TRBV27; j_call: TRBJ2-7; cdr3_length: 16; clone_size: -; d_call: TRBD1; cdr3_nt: TGTGCCAGCAGTTTATCTAGGACAGGGAGTGGATACGAGCAGTACTTC; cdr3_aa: CASSLSRTGSGYEQYF
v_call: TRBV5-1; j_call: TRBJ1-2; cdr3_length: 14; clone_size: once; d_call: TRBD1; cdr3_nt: TGCGCCAGCAGCTCGAACCAGGGGGCCCGTGGCTACACCTTC; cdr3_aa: CASSSNQGARGYTF
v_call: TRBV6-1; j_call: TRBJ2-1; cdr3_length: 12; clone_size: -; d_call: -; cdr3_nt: TGTGCCAGCAGTGAAGCACCACATGAGCAGTTCTTC; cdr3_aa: CASSEAPHEQFF
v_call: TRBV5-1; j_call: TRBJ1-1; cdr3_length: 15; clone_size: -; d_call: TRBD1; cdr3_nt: TGCGCCAGCAGCTTAGGGGACAGGGCTAACACTGAAGCTTTCTTT; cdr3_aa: CASSLGDRANTEAFF
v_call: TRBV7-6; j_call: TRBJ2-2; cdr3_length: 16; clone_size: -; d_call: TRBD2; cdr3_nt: TGTGCCAGCAGCTTACGGGCTAGCGGGAACACCGGGGAGCTGTTTTTT; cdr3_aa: CASSLRASGNTGELFF
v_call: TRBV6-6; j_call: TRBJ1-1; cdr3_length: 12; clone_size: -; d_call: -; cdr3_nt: TGTGCCAGCAGTGCGGGGGTGACTGAAGCTTTCTTT; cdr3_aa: CASSAGVTEAFF
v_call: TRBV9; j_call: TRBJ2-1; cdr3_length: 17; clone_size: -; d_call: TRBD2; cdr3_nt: TGTGCCAGCAGCGTAGGTTCCGGACTAGCGGGAGGCAATGAGCAGTTCTTC; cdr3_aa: CASSVGSGLAGGNEQFF
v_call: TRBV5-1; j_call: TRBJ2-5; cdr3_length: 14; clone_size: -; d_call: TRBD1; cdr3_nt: TGCGCCAGCAGTTTCGGACAGGGTAAAGAGACCCAGTACTTC; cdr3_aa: CASSFGQGKETQYF
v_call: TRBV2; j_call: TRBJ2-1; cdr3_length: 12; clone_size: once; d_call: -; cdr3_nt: TGTGCCAGCAGTGAGAGGAGAAATGAGCAGTTCTTC; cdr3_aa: CASSERRNEQFF
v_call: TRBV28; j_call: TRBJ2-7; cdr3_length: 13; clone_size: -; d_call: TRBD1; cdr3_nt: TGTGCCAGCAGTTGGGGACAGGCCTACGAGCAGTACTTC; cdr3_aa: CASSWGQAYEQYF
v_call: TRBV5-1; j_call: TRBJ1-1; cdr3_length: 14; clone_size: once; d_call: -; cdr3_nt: TGCGCCAGCAGCTTGGGGCCACAGGGAGCCCCAGCTTTCTTT; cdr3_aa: CASSLGPQGAPAFF
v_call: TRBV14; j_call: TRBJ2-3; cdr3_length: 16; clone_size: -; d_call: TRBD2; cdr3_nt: TGTGCCAGCAGCCAAGATGCGGGAGGGCCGGGAGATACGCAGTATTTT; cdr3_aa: CASSQDAGGPGDTQYF
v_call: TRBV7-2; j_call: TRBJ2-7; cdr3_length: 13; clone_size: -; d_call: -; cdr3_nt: TGTGCCAGCAGCTTTCCCATCTCCTACGAGCAGTACTTC; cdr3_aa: CASSFPISYEQYF
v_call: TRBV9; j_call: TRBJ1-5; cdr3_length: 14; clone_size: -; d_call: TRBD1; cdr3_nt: TGTGCCAGCAGCGTCGGACAGGGCAATCAGCCCCAGCATTTT; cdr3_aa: CASSVGQGNQPQHF
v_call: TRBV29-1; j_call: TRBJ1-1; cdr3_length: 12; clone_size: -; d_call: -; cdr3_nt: TGCAGCGTCGCCGACTTGAACACTGAAGCTTTCTTT; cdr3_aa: CSVADLNTEAFF
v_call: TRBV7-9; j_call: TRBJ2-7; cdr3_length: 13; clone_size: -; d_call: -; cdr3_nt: TGTGCCAGCAGCTTTACGGGATCGTACGAGCAGTACTTC; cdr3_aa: CASSFTGSYEQYF
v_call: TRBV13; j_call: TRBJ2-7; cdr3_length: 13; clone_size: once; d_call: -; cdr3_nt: TGTGCCAGCAGCTTCCTGACAGGAGAAGAGCAGTACTTC; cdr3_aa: CASSFLTGEEQYF
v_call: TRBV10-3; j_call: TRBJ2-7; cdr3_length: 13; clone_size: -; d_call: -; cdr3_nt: TGTGCCATCAGTGAGTCGCCAGGGTACGAGCAGTACTTC; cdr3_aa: CAISESPGYEQYF
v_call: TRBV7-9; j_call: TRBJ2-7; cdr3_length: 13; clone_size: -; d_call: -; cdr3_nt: TGTGCCAGCAGCTCAAAGTTCCACTACGAGCAGTACTTC; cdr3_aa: CASSSKFHYEQYF
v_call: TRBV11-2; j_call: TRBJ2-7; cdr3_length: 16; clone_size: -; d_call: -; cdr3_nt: TGTGCCAGCGCCAGGCCGGTGGGACTTATCCCTACGAGGCAGTACTTC; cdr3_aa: CASARPVGLIPTRQYF
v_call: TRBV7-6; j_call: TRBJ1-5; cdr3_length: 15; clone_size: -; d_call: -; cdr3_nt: TGTGCCAGCAGCTTAGCAGACGGGAGCAATCAGCCCCAGCATTTT; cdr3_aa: CASSLADGSNQPQHF
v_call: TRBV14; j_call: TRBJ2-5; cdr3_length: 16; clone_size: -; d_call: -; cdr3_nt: TGTGCCAGCAGCCAGTTACTCGTTCAAGGAGGAGAGACCCAGTACTTC; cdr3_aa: CASSQLLVQGGETQYF
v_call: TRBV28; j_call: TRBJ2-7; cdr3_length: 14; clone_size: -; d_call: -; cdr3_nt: TGTGCCAGCAGTTTATTACAGGGCCCATACGAGCAGTACTTC; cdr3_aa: CASSLLQGPYEQYF
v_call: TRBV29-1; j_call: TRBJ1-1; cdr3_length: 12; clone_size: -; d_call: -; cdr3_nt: TGCAGCGTTGAAGATATGGCGGCTGAAGCTTTCTTT; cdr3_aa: CSVEDMAAEAFF
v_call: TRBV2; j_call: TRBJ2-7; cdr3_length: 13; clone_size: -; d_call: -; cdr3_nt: TGTGCCACTACCGGGACCAACTCCTACGAGCAGTACTTC; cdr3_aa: CATTGTNSYEQYF
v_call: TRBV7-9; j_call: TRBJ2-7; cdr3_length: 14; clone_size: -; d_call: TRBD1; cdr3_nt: TGTGCCAGCACCCCTGAGGGGGCGCGGAACGAGCAGTACTTC; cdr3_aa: CASTPEGARNEQYF
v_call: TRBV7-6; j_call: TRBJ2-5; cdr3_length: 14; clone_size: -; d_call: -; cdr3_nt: TGTGCCAGCAGCCCCTTGGCAATCGGGGAGACCCAGTACTTC; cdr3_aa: CASSPLAIGETQYF
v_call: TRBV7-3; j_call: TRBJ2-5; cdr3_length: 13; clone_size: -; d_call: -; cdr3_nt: TGTGCCAGCAGCTACGGGCCCCAGTCGACCCAGTACTTC; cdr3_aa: CASSYGPQSTQYF
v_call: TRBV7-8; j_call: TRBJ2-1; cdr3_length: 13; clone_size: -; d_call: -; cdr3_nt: TGTGCCAGCAGCTTAGCGCGGGTTGGTGAGCAGTTCTTC; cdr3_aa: CASSLARVGEQFF
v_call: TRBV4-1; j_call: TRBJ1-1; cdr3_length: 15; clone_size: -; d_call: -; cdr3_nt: TGCGCCAGCAGCCAAAGGGGGGGAGGAGGCACTGAAGCTTTCTTT; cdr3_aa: CASSQRGGGGTEAFF
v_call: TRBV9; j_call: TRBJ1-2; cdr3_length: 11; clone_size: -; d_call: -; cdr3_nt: TGTGCCAGCAGCGACAGCTATGGCTACACCTTC; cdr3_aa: CASSDSYGYTF
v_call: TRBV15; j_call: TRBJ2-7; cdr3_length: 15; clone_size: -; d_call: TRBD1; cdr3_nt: TGTGCCACCAGCAGAGTCGGGACAGGGCTCTACGAGCAGTACTTC; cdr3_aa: CATSRVGTGLYEQYF
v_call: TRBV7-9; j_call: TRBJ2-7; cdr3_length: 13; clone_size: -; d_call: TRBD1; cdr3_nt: TGTGCCAGCAGGCCGACAGGGGGCCGAGAGCAGTACTTC; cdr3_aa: CASRPTGGREQYF
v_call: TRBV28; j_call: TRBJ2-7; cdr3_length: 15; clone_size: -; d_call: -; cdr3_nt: TGTGCCAGCAGTTTGGTCTACGGGAGCTCCTACGAGCAGTACTTC; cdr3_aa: CASSLVYGSSYEQYF
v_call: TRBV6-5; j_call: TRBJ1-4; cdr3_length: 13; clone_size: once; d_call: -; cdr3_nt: TGTGCCAGCAGTTACGCGAATCGCGAAAAACTGTTTTTT; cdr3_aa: CASSYANREKLFF
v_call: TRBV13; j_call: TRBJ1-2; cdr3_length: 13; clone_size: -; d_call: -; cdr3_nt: TGTGCCAGCAGCTTAGGCCTTACCTATGGCTACACCTTC; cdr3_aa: CASSLGLTYGYTF
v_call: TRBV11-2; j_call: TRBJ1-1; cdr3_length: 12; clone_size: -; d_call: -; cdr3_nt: TGTGCCAGCAGCCACAGGGACTACGAAGCTTTCTTT; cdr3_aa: CASSHRDYEAFF